This is a list of T cell receptor beta chains from one sample in a study of cytomegalovirus exposure and HLA in healthy donors. The assay was immunoSEQ multiplex PCR, and TCRdb's table has in-frame clones only and misses some. The repertoire table contains some 120,000 clones. Material: PBMCs. The receptors stem from a woman aged 55-70 years in good health and CMV-seronegative. The CDR3 runs from the conserved cysteine through the conserved F or W. A D gene is named only where the DNA matches it firmly.

j_gene,v_gene,d_gene,CDR3aa,CDR3nt
TRBJ2-7,TRBV27,-,CASSLRGNSYEQYF,TGTGCCAGCAGTTTGCGAGGCAACTCCTACGAGCAGTACTTC
TRBJ2-1,TRBV30,-,CAWNPQTSYNEQFF,TGTGCCTGGAATCCTCAGACTAGTTACAATGAGCAGTTCTTC
TRBJ2-3,TRBV14,-,CASSQDIGNTDTQYF,TGTGCCAGCAGCCAAGATATTGGCAACACAGATACGCAGTATTTT
TRBJ2-1,TRBV9,TRBD2,CASSDGGGVYNEQFF,TGTGCCAGCAGTGACGGCGGGGGGGTTTACAATGAGCAGTTCTTC
TRBJ2-5,TRBV6-1,-,CASSEMRARETQYF,TGTGCCAGCAGTGAAATGAGGGCGAGGGAGACCCAGTACTTC
TRBJ2-7,TRBV11-2,-,CASSLIGATGSYEQYF,TGTGCCAGCAGCTTAATTGGTGCGACAGGATCCTACGAGCAGTACTTC
TRBJ2-2,TRBV11-2,TRBD2,CASSFLLAGVSGELFF,TGTGCCAGCAGCTTCCTACTAGCGGGAGTCTCCGGGGAGCTGTTTTTT
TRBJ1-1,TRBV5-6,-,CASSLVSRGNTEAFF,TGTGCCAGCAGCTTGGTTAGCAGGGGGAACACTGAAGCTTTCTTT
TRBJ2-5,TRBV5-6,TRBD2,CASRGTEIAGRQETQYF,TGTGCCAGCAGGGGGACCGAGATAGCGGGAAGGCAAGAGACCCAGTACTTC
TRBJ2-7,TRBV28,-,CASGVMGGEQYF,TGTGCCAGCGGGGTCATGGGGGGTGAGCAGTACTTC
TRBJ2-3,TRBV10-3,-,CAISVRRDTDTQYF,TGTGCCATCAGTGTGAGGAGGGACACAGATACGCAGTATTTT
TRBJ1-4,TRBV28,-,CASSLSLASNEKLFF,TGTGCCAGCAGTTTATCCCTGGCTAGCAATGAAAAACTGTTTTTT
TRBJ2-7,TRBV6-5,TRBD2,CASSSGSGGYEQYF,TGTGCCAGCAGTTCGGGGAGCGGGGGCTACGAGCAGTACTTC
TRBJ1-5,TRBV28,TRBD1,CASRKGQGAGYGNQPQHF,TGTGCCAGCAGGAAGGGACAGGGGGCCGGGTACGGCAATCAGCCCCAGCATTTT
TRBJ2-1,TRBV2,-,CASSVSGEQFF,TGTGCCAGCAGTGTCAGTGGTGAGCAGTTCTTC
TRBJ2-7,TRBV11-2,-,CASSRIGGTYEQYF,TGTGCCAGCAGCCGTATAGGGGGTACCTACGAGCAGTACTTC
TRBJ2-7,TRBV6-1,TRBD1,CASSVGQEGEQYF,TGTGCCAGCAGTGTGGGACAGGAGGGCGAGCAGTACTTC
TRBJ2-3,TRBV7-8,-,CASSGGAGTDTQYF,TGTGCCAGCAGCGGGGGGGCAGGTACAGATACGCAGTATTTT
TRBJ2-3,TRBV6-6,TRBD2,CASSLERGSTDTQYF,TGTGCCAGCAGCCTAGAGCGGGGCAGCACAGATACGCAGTATTTT
TRBJ2-7,TRBV5-1,TRBD1,CASSRAGTGSYEQYF,TGCGCCAGCAGCAGGGCGGGGACAGGGAGCTACGAGCAGTACTTC
TRBJ1-1,TRBV2,TRBD1,CASSGATGPTEAFF,TGTGCCAGCAGTGGAGCGACAGGGCCCACTGAAGCTTTCTTT
TRBJ1-1,TRBV13,TRBD1,CASSSGQGSTEAFF,TGTGCCAGCAGCTCTGGACAGGGGAGCACTGAAGCTTTCTTT
TRBJ2-2,TRBV5-1,TRBD1,CASSTGTANTGELFF,TGCGCCAGCAGCACGGGGACAGCGAACACCGGGGAGCTGTTTTTT
TRBJ2-6,TRBV19,TRBD1,CASSIGTGAGANVLTF,TGTGCCAGTAGTATAGGGACAGGGGCTGGGGCCAACGTCCTGACTTTC
TRBJ2-7,TRBV5-1,-,CASSTDSVSTYEQYF,TGCGCCAGCAGCACAGATAGCGTTTCCACCTACGAGCAGTACTTC
TRBJ1-2,TRBV27,-,CASSLSYGRPANGYTF,TGTGCCAGCAGTTTATCTTACGGGAGGCCAGCAAATGGCTACACCTTC